The next 28 T cell receptor beta chains were all read from a single sample in a study of T-cell memory formation after mild COVID-19. Each CDR3 protein gets one entry after TCRdb re-called the 5' RACE reads with MiXCR. This table has 58,000 or so distinct CDR3 sequences, roughly 26% appearing once. Sequences were obtained from PBMCs or a T cell subset sorted from them (not recorded which). These receptors were collected from a man between 18 and 35 years old who had mild COVID-19 (a few samples of this study predate the infection). Cell type and time point are not known.

This chain joins TRBV5-1 and TRBJ2-5, with D perhaps matching TRBD1 or TRBD2 (6 bases each). The CDR3 consists of 16 residues. Trimming shortened V by 4 bases and J by 5 bases, and 21 bases separated the two germline ends. The germline gives CDR1 SGHRS, CDR2 YFSETQ. CDR3 amino acids: CASSVTGLQSEETQYF. In DNA, the CDR3 is TGCGCCAGCAGCGTGACAGGACTACAGAGTGAGGAGACCCAGTACTTC.

This clonotype occurred a few times. The chain joins TRBV4-2 to TRBJ1-5; no clear D. The V and J ends lost 0 bases and 9 bases respectively, with 9 bases between them. The V gene's germline CDR1 is LGHNA and CDR2 YNFKEQ. This CDR3 is 13 amino acids long. The CDR3 bases are TGTGCCAGCAGCCAAGATTCCCCGGGGCCCCAGCATTTT. Amino acids: CASSQDSPGPQHF.

The sample holds many counts of this clonotype. The chain carries TRBV5-6 and TRBJ2-1; D remains unclear. CDR3 length equals 14 residues. The V end lost 7 bases, the J end lost 1 base, and 12 bases lay between the germline ends. The germline gives CDR1 SGHDT, CDR2 YYEEEE. The CDR3 protein is CASSRAPSYNEQFF. The CDR3 DNA is TGTGCCAGCTCCCGGGCGCCTTCCTACAATGAGCAGTTCTTC.

This chain joins TRBV7-8 and TRBJ2-1; a possible D gene is TRBD2 (7 bases). Trimming left V 5 bases short and J 4 bases short, with 18 bases between. CDR3 size: 16 residues. The germline V gene has CDR1 SGHVS and CDR2 FQNEAQ. Here the CDR3 reads CASSPGRGGYYNEQFF. The CDR3 DNA reads TGTGCCAGCAGCCCTGGGAGGGGGGGGTATTACAATGAGCAGTTCTTC.

This clonotype was observed a handful of times. The chain employs TRBV4-2 and TRBJ1-4; D not certain. V was shortened by 5 bases and J by 4 bases, with 14 bases between the two germline ends. The germline gives CDR1 LGHNA, CDR2 YNFKEQ. The CDR3 covers 15 residues. The CDR3 DNA reads as TGTGCCAGCAGCTCCCCCCTGGACGGTAATGAAAAACTGTTTTTT. Its translation is CASSSPLDGNEKLFF.

This clonotype was detected a few times. This rearrangement joins TRBV12-3 or TRBV12-4 to TRBJ1-2; 8 bases align to TRBD1. After removal of 7 bases from V and 7 bases from J, the junction contained 5 bases not matched to a gene. The CDR3 spans 12 residues. The CDR3 DNA reads TGTGCCAGCAAAACAGGGGGGTTTGGCTACACCTTC. The encoded protein is CASKTGGFGYTF.

This clonotype was picked up a small number of times. The rearrangement links TRBV12-3 or TRBV12-4 to TRBJ2-1; tentatively, D is TRBD2 (6 bases). With 5 bases removed from V and 1 base from J, the gap between germline ends came to 12 bases. The CDR3 is 15 amino acids. For the CDR3, the DNA is TGTGCCAGCAGTGCCAACCGGGGGTCCTACAATGAGCAGTTCTTC. As protein: CASSANRGSYNEQFF.

This clonotype was seen ten or more times. The chain joins TRBV28 to TRBJ2-7; maybe TRBD2 (6 bases). The ends were cut back, 11 bases at V and 0 bases at J, with 14 bases in the middle. The CDR3 extends over 13 amino acids. The germline V gene has CDR1 MDHEN and CDR2 SYDVKM. CDR3 protein: CAAWRDGSYEQYF. CDR3 bases: TGTGCCGCTTGGAGGGACGGCTCCTACGAGCAGTACTTC.

This chain joins TRBV6-5 and TRBJ2-7; D is ambiguous. From germline, CDR1 is MNHEY and CDR2 SVGAGI. This CDR3 is built from 11 residues. The V end lost 5 bases, the J end lost 6 bases, and 8 bases lay between the germline ends. The CDR3 loop reads CASSIWFEQYV. The CDR3 DNA sequence: TGTGCCAGCAGTATATGGTTCGAGCAGTACGTC.

Sample share makes this clonotype medium-sized. The gene calls are TRBV6-6 and TRBJ2-3; D is possibly TRBD1 (6 bases). The ends were cut back, 3 bases at V and 2 bases at J, with 21 bases in the middle. The CDR3 sequence is 18 residues long. Germline V gives CDR1 MNHNY, CDR2 SVGAGI (reference sequence). This CDR3 reads CASSYTSGGQRLTDTQYF. DNA of the CDR3: TGTGCCAGCAGTTATACCTCCGGAGGACAGCGTCTCACAGATACGCAGTATTTT.

The rearrangement joins TRBV6-5 to TRBJ2-4; 12 bases fit TRBD1. From germline, CDR1 is MNHEY and CDR2 SVGAGI. The CDR3 covers 16 residues. The trim removed 6 bases at V and 10 bases at J, leaving 13 bases unmatched. CDR3 nucleotide sequence: TGTGCCAGCAGCCTCATGGGACAGGGGGCTGACCAAATTCAGTACTTC. Its protein is CASSLMGQGADQIQYF.

This sequence joins TRBV28 and TRBJ2-3; TRBD2 matches 9 bases. The trim removed 5 bases at V and 2 bases at J, leaving 5 bases unmatched. CDR3 length equals 15 residues. Germline assignment: CDR1 MDHEN and CDR2 SYDVKM. CDR3 bases: TGTGCCAGCAGTCCTCTAGCGGGGTTCACAGATACGCAGTATTTT. Protein: CASSPLAGFTDTQYF.

The table lists this clonotype with many counts. The chain employs TRBV5-4 and TRBJ2-1; D might be TRBD1 (5 bases). The CDR3 is 12 residues long. V was clipped by 5 bases and J by 5 bases, with 8 bases between them. Per the germline V gene, CDR1 is SGHNT and CDR2 is YYREEE (reference sequence). CDR3: CASRGLHNEQFF. The CDR3 nucleotides are TGTGCCAGCAGGGGGCTACACAATGAGCAGTTCTTC.

CDR3 protein: CASSWSADTQYF. In DNA form, the CDR3 reads TGCGCCAGCAGCTGGTCGGCAGATACGCAGTATTTT. This rearrangement joins TRBV5-1 to TRBJ2-3; no clear D gene. This CDR3 contains 12 residues. Per germline, CDR1 SGHRS and CDR2 YFSETQ. V lost 3 bases and J 4 bases, leaving 6 bases between the germline ends.

The chain employs TRBV4-2 and TRBJ2-3, with TRBD2 matching 12 bases. The germline V gene encodes CDR1 LGHNA and CDR2 YNFKEQ. Trimming removed 6 bases from V and 4 bases from J; junction bases left unmatched: 5. CDR3 length: 15 residues. CDR3 coding DNA: TGTGCCAGCAGAAGGACTAGCGGGGTATCAGATACGCAGTATTTT. Translated: CASRRTSGVSDTQYF.

The chain employs TRBV4-1 and TRBJ1-1, with D perhaps matching TRBD1 (5 bases). CDR3 length: 14 residues. Trimming shortened V by 5 bases and J by 1 base, and 11 bases separated the two germline ends. CDR1 and CDR2 from the germline V gene are MGHRA and YSYEKL. The CDR3 is CASSTRRGNTEAFF. CDR3 in DNA: TGCGCCAGCAGCACCCGGAGGGGGAACACTGAAGCTTTCTTT.

This clonotype was seen just once. The V call is TRBV12-3 or TRBV12-4, the J call TRBJ2-1, with 12 positions matching TRBD2. This CDR3 region has 15 residues. V was pared by 6 bases and J by 7 bases, with 7 bases of the junction left unmatched. The CDR3 DNA sequence: TGTGCCAGCAGCCTAGCGGGGGGGCCGGGGAATGAGCAGTTCTTC. It is translated as CASSLAGGPGNEQFF.

This clonotype was seen a few times. This chain uses TRBV6-5 with TRBJ2-7, with D maybe TRBD2 (6 bases). This CDR3 comprises 14 residues. Germline lookup yields CDR1 MNHEY and CDR2 SVGAGI. V lost 3 bases and J 2 bases, leaving 11 bases between the germline ends. CDR3 coding DNA: TGTGCCAGCAGTTATGGGACGGGGGCCTACGAGCAGTACTTC. Protein product: CASSYGTGAYEQYF.

This rearrangement joins TRBV2 to TRBJ2-1; D is possibly TRBD2 (7 bases). CDR3 length: 13 amino acids. The V and J ends lost 1 base and 9 bases respectively, with 10 bases between them. Germline V gene data show CDR1 as SNHLY and CDR2 as FYNNEI. The CDR3, as DNA: TGTGCCAGCAGTGAAGGGAGGGGGGGTGAGCAGTTCTTC. Translated, it gives CASSEGRGGEQFF.

The chain links TRBV15 to TRBJ2-1; 7 bases are shared with TRBD1. The CDR3 runs 14 residues. The ends lost 1 base at V and 5 bases at J; junction bases unmatched: 2. Germline assignment: CDR1 LNHNV and CDR2 YYDKDF (reference sequence). The CDR3 DNA reads TGTGCCACCAGCAGAGGGGACAGAAACAATGAGCAGTTCTTC. Amino acids: CATSRGDRNNEQFF.

The chain couples TRBV4-3 to TRBJ2-7; 7 bases align to TRBD1. Trimming at V came to 1 base and at J to 4 bases, leaving 7 bases not matched to a gene. Germline V lookup: CDR1 LGHNA, CDR2 YSLEER. The CDR3 runs 15 residues. Here the CDR3 reads CASSQGWDSSYEQYV. The CDR3 DNA reads as TGCGCCAGCAGCCAAGGGTGGGACAGCTCATACGAGCAGTACGTC.

This chain joins TRBV4-1 and TRBJ1-6, with 8 bases lining up with TRBD1. CDR1 and CDR2 from the germline V gene are MGHRA and YSYEKL. The CDR3 totals 16 residues. Losses at the gene ends were 1 base for V and 6 bases for J; bases not matched to a gene: 5. The CDR3 sequence: CASSQGTGLGNSPLHF. In DNA, the CDR3 is TGCGCCAGCAGCCAAGGGACAGGGTTGGGTAATTCACCCCTCCACTTT.

The gene calls are TRBV30 and TRBJ2-5, with 16 bases identical to TRBD2. With 2 bases clipped from V and 2 bases from J, the junction kept 8 bases outside the gene matches. Germline CDR1 GTSNPN, CDR2 SVGIG (reference sequence). The CDR3 contains 18 residues. The CDR3: CAWSSLAGLAGGQETQYF. CDR3 sequence (DNA): TGTGCCTGGAGTTCGTTGGCGGGACTAGCGGGGGGGCAAGAGACCCAGTACTTC.

V gene TRBV7-9 combines with J gene TRBJ2-3; no clear D gene. The CDR3 loop spans 11 amino acids. With 5 bases removed from V and 10 bases from J, the gap between germline ends came to 10 bases. CDR1 is SEHNR and CDR2 is FQNEAQ in the germline V gene (reference sequence). CDR3 residues: CASSPLISQYF. The CDR3 region has the DNA TGTGCCAGCAGCCCCTTGATTTCGCAGTATTTT.

V is TRBV27 and J is TRBJ2-1; the match to TRBD2 covers 9 bases. Germline V gene data show CDR1 as MNHEY and CDR2 as SMNVEV (reference sequence). This CDR3 has 15 residues. The J segment lost 6 bases and the V segment lost 2 bases, leaving 5 bases of the junction unmatched. The CDR3 nucleotides read TGTGCCAGCAGTTTAATCGCGACTAGCGGCAATGAGCAGTTCTTC. This encodes CASSLIATSGNEQFF.

The genes are TRBV20-1 and TRBJ2-1; 8 bases line up with TRBD2. The length of the CDR3 is 14 residues. The V and J ends lost 5 bases and 4 bases, in that order; junction bases with no gene match: 7. CDR1 is DFQATT and CDR2 is SNEGSKA in the germline V gene (reference sequence). In nucleotides, the CDR3 is TGCAGTGCTCCAACTAGCGGCGGTTACAATGAGCAGTTCTTC. Protein product: CSAPTSGGYNEQFF.

Only a few counts were recorded for this clonotype. The chain has TRBV6-6 and TRBJ2-7; 7 bases line up with TRBD1. V gave up 7 bases and J gave up 2 bases; unmatched junction bases: 8. The germline V gene encodes CDR1 MNHNY and CDR2 SVGAGI (reference sequence). CDR3 size: 14 residues. CDR3 nucleotide sequence: TGTGCCAGCACCCCCGGGACAGTTACCTACGAGCAGTACGTC. Its translation is CASTPGTVTYEQYV.

This clonotype has at least ten counts. The chain carries TRBV6-2 or TRBV6-3 and TRBJ2-3; unclear D gene. The CDR3 consists of 13 residues. CDR1 is MNHEY, CDR2 SVGEGT, per germline. The V end lost 4 bases, the J end lost 6 bases, and 11 bases lay between the germline ends. CDR3: CASSSNEADTQYF. The CDR3 DNA sequence: TGTGCCAGCAGTTCCAATGAGGCCGATACGCAGTATTTT.